This T cell receptor beta chain was obtained from a study of blood T cell repertoires in COVID-19. Study in general: Nucleic acid was either cDNA or gDNA, and it came from T cells, B-cell-depleted T cells, or PBMCs.

The assay was immunoSEQ multiplex PCR, and TCRdb's table has in-frame clones only and misses some. The sample lists 250,000 to 300,000 clones; approximately 85% were seen once. Sequencing input: peripheral blood. The receptor's source is a woman aged 25-40 years with acute or convalescent COVID-19.

The CDR3 coding sequence is TGTGCCACCAGTCCCCCCACAGACATTCAGTACTTC. Translation: CATSPPTDIQYF. This chain connects TRBV15 to TRBJ2-4, with D unresolved. This CDR3 comprises 12 residues. The germline gives CDR1 LNHNV, CDR2 YYDKDF (reference sequence). V was trimmed by 6 bases and J by 8 bases, leaving 11 bases between them.